This T cell receptor beta chain is drawn from a study of cytotoxic CD8 clonotypes in ibrutinib-treated CLL. Study-wide background: Responses comprised some 24 partial and 2 complete; at median about 71 months, approximately 14 remained remitted and approximately twelve progressed. Samples had a mean of approximately 270,000 productive templates and 90,000 or so productive rearrangements. Response samples were drawn at a median of approximately 11 months of treatment, range 6 to 36.

Study outcomes and limitations: Baseline values of clonality outstripped age-matched healthy donors and followed circulating CD8+ T-cell counts.

The CDR3 extends over 13 amino acids. Deletions cut 9 bases from V and 6 bases from J, with 15 bases between. In germline, CDR1 is SGHTA, CDR2 FQGNSA. The assay was immunoSEQ multiplex PCR, and TCRdb's table has in-frame clones only and misses some. The table records about 68,000 clones, around 65% of them present only once. This clone was found once. Its antigen is unidentified. The specimen comprised PBMCs, sampled after 12 months of ibrutinib treatment. The sequence was obtained from a human donor with chronic lymphocytic leukemia. The chain carries TRBV7-2 and TRBJ2-1, with D tentatively TRBD1 or TRBD2 (5 bases each). The CDR3, as DNA: TGTGCCAGTGGGGGACGCTGGGGCAATGAGCAGTTCTTC. Its protein is CASGGRWGNEQFF.